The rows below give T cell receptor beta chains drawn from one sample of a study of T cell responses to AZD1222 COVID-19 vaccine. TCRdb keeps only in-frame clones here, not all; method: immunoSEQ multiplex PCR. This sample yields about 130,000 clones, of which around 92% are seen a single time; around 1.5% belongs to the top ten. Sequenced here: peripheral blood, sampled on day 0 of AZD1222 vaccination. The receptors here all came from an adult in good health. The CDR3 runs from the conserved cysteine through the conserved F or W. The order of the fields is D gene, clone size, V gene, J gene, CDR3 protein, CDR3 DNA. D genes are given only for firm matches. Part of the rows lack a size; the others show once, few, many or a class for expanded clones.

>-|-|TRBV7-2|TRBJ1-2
CASSPQWTVNYGYTF
TGTGCCAGCAGCCCGCAATGGACGGTCAACTATGGCTACACCTTC
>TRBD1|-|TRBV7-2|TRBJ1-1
CASSPDRDSFTEAFF
TGTGCCAGCAGCCCGGATCGGGACAGTTTCACTGAAGCTTTCTTT
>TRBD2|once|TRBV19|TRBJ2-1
CASRILAAPPLGEQFF
TGTGCCAGTAGAATACTAGCGGCCCCTCCGCTTGGGGAGCAGTTCTTC
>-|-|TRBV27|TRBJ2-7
CASREGMAYEQYF
TGTGCCAGCAGGGAAGGAATGGCCTACGAGCAGTACTTC
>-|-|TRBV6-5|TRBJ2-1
CASSYEYGVNEQFF
TGTGCCAGCAGCTACGAATATGGGGTTAATGAGCAGTTCTTC
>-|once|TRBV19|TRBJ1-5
CASSTRALNQPQHF
TGTGCCAGTAGTACCCGGGCCTTAAATCAGCCCCAGCATTTT
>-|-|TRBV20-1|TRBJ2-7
CSASDPGLSSYEQYF
TGCAGTGCTAGTGATCCTGGACTTAGCTCCTACGAGCAGTACTTC
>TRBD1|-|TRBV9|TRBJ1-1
CASSNTDRQNTEAFF
TGTGCCAGCAGCAATACGGACAGGCAGAACACTGAAGCTTTCTTT
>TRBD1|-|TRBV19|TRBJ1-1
CARNCPGQGATTEAFF
TGTGCCAGGAATTGTCCGGGACAGGGGGCCACCACTGAAGCTTTCTTT
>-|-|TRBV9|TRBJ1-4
CASSVGAQNSVEKLFF
TGTGCCAGCAGCGTAGGCGCACAAAATTCCGTTGAAAAACTGTTTTTT
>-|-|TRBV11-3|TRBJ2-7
CASSLEGPPGKQYF
TGTGCCAGCAGCTTAGAGGGGCCCCCTGGGAAGCAGTACTTC
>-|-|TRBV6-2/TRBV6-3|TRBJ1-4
CASSLPGTEKLFF
TGTGCCAGCAGTCTGCCAGGGACAGAAAAACTGTTTTTT
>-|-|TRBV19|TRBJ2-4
CASSSGERAAKNIQYF
TGTGCCAGTAGTAGTGGGGAAAGAGCAGCCAAAAACATTCAGTACTTC
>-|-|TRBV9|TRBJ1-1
CASSVTGGPEAFF
TGTGCCAGCAGCGTGACGGGGGGTCCTGAAGCTTTCTTT
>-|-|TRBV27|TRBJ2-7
CASSSGNSYEQYF
TGTGCCAGCAGTTCGGGCAATTCCTACGAGCAGTACTTC
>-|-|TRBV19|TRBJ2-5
CASSSGRLLNPQETQYF
TGTGCCAGTAGTAGTGGACGACTCCTGAACCCACAAGAGACCCAGTACTTC
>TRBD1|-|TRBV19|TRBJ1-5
CASSMGDRGGGNQPQHF
TGTGCCAGTAGTATGGGGGACAGGGGGGGAGGCAATCAGCCCCAGCATTTT
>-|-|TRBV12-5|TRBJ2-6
CASGVSGANVLTF
TGTGCTAGTGGTGTCTCTGGGGCCAACGTCCTGACTTTC
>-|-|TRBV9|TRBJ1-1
CASSPYQVNTEAFF
TGTGCCAGCAGCCCATACCAGGTGAACACTGAAGCTTTCTTT
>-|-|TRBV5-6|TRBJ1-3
CASSRPALRSGNTIYF
TGTGCCAGCAGCCGCCCGGCCTTACGATCTGGAAACACCATATATTTT
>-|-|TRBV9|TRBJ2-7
CASSPGGSSPSYEQYF
TGTGCCAGCAGCCCCGGGGGTAGCAGTCCCTCCTACGAGCAGTACTTC
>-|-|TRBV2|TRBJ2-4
CASSGQGGVAPKNIQYF
TGTGCCAGCTCCGGGCAAGGGGGGGTTGCGCCCAAAAACATTCAGTACTTC
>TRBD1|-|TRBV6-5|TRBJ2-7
CASSPGQQFSYEQYF
TGTGCCAGCTCCCCGGGACAGCAATTCTCCTACGAGCAGTACTTC
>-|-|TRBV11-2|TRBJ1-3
CASSPFPSPGNTIYF
TGTGCCAGCAGCCCTTTCCCAAGTCCTGGAAACACCATATATTTT
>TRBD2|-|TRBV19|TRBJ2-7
CASSGGTTSYEQYF
TGTGCCAGTAGTGGAGGGACTACCTCCTACGAGCAGTACTTC
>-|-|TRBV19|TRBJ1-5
CASSTFTSGGVNQPQHF
TGTGCCAGTAGTACCTTTACATCTGGAGGAGTCAATCAGCCCCAGCATTTT
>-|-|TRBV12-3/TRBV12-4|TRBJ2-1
CASSRGDGDKEFF
TGTGCCAGCAGTCGCGGGGACGGCGATAAAGAGTTCTTC
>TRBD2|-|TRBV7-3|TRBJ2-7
CASSSGLAGSREQYF
TGTGCCAGCAGCTCGGGACTAGCGGGATCTCGCGAGCAGTACTTC
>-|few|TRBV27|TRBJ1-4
CASSSSATNEKLFF
TGTGCCAGCAGTTCTTCCGCAACTAATGAAAAACTGTTTTTT
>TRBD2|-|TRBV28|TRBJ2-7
CASSPATSGSSYEQYF
TGTGCCAGCAGTCCGGCGACTAGCGGGAGCTCCTACGAGCAGTACTTC
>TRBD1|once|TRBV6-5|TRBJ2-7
CASNSPGQGDYEQYF
TGTGCCAGCAATTCACCGGGACAGGGGGACTACGAGCAGTACTTC
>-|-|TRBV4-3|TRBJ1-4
CASSQDRGGSEKLFF
TGCGCCAGCAGCCAAGATAGGGGAGGTAGTGAAAAACTGTTTTTT
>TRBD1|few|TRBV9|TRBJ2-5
CASSVVGTGQETQYF
TGTGCCAGCAGCGTAGTGGGGACAGGGCAAGAGACCCAGTACTTC
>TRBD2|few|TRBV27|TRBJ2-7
CASSQFSGRTDEQYF
TGTGCCAGCAGTCAATTTAGCGGGAGGACTGACGAGCAGTACTTC
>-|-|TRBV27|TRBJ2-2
CASRPLTPTGELFF
TGTGCCAGCCGGCCCCTAACGCCGACCGGGGAGCTGTTTTTT
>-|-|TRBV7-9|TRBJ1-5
CASSLWAGEGQPQHF
TGTGCCAGCAGCTTATGGGCAGGGGAAGGTCAGCCCCAGCATTTT
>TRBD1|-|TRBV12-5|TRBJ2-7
CASALGSGTGLVPYEQYF
TGTGCTAGTGCCCTGGGGAGCGGGACAGGGCTTGTCCCCTACGAGCAGTACTTC
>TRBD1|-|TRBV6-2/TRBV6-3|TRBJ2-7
CASSLGAGQGSYEQYF
TGTGCCAGCAGTCTGGGGGCTGGACAGGGGTCCTACGAGCAGTACTTC
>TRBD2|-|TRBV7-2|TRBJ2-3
CASSLSSSGGTDTQYF
TGTGCCAGCAGCTTATCATCTAGCGGGGGCACAGATACGCAGTATTTT
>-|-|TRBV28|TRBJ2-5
CASKREQGGHQETQYF
TGTGCCAGCAAACGAGAACAGGGTGGCCACCAAGAGACCCAGTACTTC
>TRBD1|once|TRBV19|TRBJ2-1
CASSIETGGENEQFF
TGTGCCAGTAGTATTGAGACAGGGGGCGAGAATGAGCAGTTCTTC
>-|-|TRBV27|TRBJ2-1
CASSNHRTNEQFF
TGTGCCAGCTCCAATCACCGTACCAATGAGCAGTTCTTC
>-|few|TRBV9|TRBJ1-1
CASSVDLRSEAFF
TGTGCCAGCAGCGTAGATCTGCGATCCGAAGCTTTCTTT
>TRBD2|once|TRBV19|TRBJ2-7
CASSNSGSSYEQYF
TGTGCCAGTAGTAATAGCGGGAGCTCCTACGAGCAGTACTTC
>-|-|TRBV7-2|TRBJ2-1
CASSLDSGSSNEQFF
TGTGCCAGCAGCTTAGACTCAGGGTCCTCCAATGAGCAGTTCTTC
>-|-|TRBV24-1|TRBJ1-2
CATSDPITEPLYGYTF
TGTGCCACCAGTGATCCTATCACGGAGCCGCTATATGGCTACACCTTC
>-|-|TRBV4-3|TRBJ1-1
CASSPGSYTEAFF
TGCGCCAGCAGCCCAGGTTCTTACACTGAAGCTTTCTTT
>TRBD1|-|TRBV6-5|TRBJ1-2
CASSRRTGADYGYTF
TGTGCCAGCAGCCGTAGGACAGGGGCGGACTATGGCTACACCTTC
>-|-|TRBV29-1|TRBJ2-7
CSVGAGLGAYEQYF
TGCAGCGTTGGAGCCGGGTTGGGGGCCTACGAGCAGTACTTC
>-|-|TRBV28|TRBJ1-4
CASSSLRALMMELFF
TGTGCCAGCAGTTCTCTCCGGGCCCTGATGATGGAACTGTTTTTT
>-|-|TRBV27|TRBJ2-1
CASSPAQYNEQFF
TGTGCCAGCAGTCCGGCACAGTACAATGAGCAGTTCTTC
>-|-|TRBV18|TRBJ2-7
CASSPLTVPYEQYF
TGTGCCAGCTCGCCCCTGACAGTTCCCTACGAGCAGTACTTC
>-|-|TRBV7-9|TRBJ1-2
CASSRGGPGNYGYTF
TGTGCCAGCAGCCGGGGGGGTCCAGGGAACTATGGCTACACCTTC
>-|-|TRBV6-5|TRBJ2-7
CASTKGTLYEQYF
TGTGCCAGCACCAAGGGGACTCTCTACGAGCAGTACTTC
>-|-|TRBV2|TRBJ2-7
CASSDLDFSYEQYF
TGTGCCAGCAGTGATTTGGACTTCAGCTACGAGCAGTACTTC
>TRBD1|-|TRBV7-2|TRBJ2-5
CASSLGLGQGVRKTQYF
TGTGCCAGCAGCTTAGGGTTGGGACAGGGGGTAAGAAAGACCCAGTACTTC
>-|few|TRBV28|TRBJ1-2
CASSSGGGTYDYTF
TGTGCCAGCAGTTCCGGTGGGGGGACCTATGACTACACCTTC
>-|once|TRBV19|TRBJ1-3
CASSPRPATSGNTIYF
TGTGCCAGTAGTCCCCGGCCAGCCACCTCTGGAAACACCATATATTTT
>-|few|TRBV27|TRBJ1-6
CASSRSTRRALHF
TGTGCCAGCAGTCGCTCGACACGGAGGGCCCTCCACTTT
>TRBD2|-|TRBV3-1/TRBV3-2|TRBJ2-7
CASSQELAGWYEQYF
TGTGCCAGCAGCCAAGAACTAGCGGGATGGTACGAGCAGTACTTC